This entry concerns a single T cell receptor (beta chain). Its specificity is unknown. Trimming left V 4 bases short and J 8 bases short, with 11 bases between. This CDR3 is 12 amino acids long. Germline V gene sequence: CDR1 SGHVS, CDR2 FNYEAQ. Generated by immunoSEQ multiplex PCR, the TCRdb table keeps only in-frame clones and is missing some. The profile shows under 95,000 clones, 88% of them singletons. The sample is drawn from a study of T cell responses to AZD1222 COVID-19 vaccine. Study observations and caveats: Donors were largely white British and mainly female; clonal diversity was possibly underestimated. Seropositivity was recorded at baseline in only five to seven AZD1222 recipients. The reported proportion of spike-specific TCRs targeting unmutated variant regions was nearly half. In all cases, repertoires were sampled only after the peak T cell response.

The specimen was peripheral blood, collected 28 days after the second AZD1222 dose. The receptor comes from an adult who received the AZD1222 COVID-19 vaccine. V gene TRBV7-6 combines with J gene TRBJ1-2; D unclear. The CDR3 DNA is TGTGCCAGCAGCTCCTCTGGGGAAGGCTACACCTTC. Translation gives CASSSSGEGYTF.